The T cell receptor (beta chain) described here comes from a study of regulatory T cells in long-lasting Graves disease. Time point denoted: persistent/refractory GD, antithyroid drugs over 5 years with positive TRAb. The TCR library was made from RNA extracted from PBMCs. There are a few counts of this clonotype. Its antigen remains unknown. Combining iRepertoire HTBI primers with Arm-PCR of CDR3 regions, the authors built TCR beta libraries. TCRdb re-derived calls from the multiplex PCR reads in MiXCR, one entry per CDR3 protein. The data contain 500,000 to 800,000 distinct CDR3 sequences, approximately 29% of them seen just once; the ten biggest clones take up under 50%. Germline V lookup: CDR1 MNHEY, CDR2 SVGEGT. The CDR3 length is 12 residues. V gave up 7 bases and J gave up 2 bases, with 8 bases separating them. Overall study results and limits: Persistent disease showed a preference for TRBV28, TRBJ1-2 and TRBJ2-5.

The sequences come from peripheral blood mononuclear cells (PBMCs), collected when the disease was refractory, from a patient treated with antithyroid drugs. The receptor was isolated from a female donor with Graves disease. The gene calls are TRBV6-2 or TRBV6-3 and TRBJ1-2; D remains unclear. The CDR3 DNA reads TGTGCCAGCACGGAGCCGAACTATGGCTACACCTTC. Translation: CASTEPNYGYTF.